The clone carrying this T cell receptor (beta chain) was detected a few times. Its antigen is still unknown. The V and J ends lost 2 bases and 5 bases, in that order; junction bases with no gene match: 3. Germline V gene lookup returns CDR1 SEHNR and CDR2 FQNEAQ (reference sequence). The CDR3 spans 13 residues. Repertoires were generated with immunoSEQ multiplex PCR, while TCRdb's copy carries only in-frame clones and drops some. This table has approximately 700,000 clones, 73% appearing once. These data belong to a study of shared clonotypes between healthy human individuals. Findings of the study overall: In contrast to clonotypes shared by all four donors, non-shared clonotypes had lower generation probabilities.

This sequence joins TRBV7-9 and TRBJ2-7; 7 bases agree with TRBD1. The specimen sequenced was memory CD4+ T cells sorted from blood. Subset of the sample: CD45RA-negative fraction. The receptor was derived from a woman aged 25 to 45 in good health. CDR3 nucleotide sequence: TGTGCCAGCAGCTTATCACAGGGGAACGAGCAGTACTTC. Protein: CASSLSQGNEQYF.